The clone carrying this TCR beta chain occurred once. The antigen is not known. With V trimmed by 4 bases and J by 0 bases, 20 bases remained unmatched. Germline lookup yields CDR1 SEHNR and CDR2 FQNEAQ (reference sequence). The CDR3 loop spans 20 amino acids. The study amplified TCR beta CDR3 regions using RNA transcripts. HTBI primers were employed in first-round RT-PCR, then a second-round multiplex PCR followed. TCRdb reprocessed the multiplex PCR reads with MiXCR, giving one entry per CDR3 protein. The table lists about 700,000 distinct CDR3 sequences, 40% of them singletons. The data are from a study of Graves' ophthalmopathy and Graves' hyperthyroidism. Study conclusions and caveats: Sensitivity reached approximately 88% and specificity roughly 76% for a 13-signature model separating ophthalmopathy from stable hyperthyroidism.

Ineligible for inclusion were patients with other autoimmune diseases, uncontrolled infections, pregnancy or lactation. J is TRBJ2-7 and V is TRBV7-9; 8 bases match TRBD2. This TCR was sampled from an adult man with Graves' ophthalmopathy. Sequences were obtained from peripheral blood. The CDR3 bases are TGTGCCAGCAGCTCTTCGGATTATCTAGCGGGCACTCCCCACTCCTACGAGCAGTACTTC. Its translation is CASSSSDYLAGTPHSYEQYF.